The 32 T cell receptor beta chains below were found in one sample sequenced in a study of T cell clones after liver transplantation. Method: immunoSEQ multiplex PCR; TCRdb's copy keeps in-frame clones and lacks some. The data contain approximately 75,000 clones, about four fifths of them singletons. Source: CD4+ T cells from blood, taken 12 months after liver transplant. The receptors were sampled from a human patient who received a liver transplant. Certain T cells may be donor cells from the graft.

The chain is built from TRBV15 and TRBJ2-1; D is unclear. The CDR3 is 14 amino acids. Germline CDR1 is LNHNV and CDR2 is YYDKDF (reference sequence). V lost 3 bases, J lost 2 bases, and 8 bases lay in between. CDR3: CATSRSPPYNEQFF. CDR3 bases: TGTGCCACCAGCAGGAGTCCACCCTACAATGAGCAGTTCTTC.

The chain carries TRBV6-1 and TRBJ1-2, with D unresolved. CDR1 MNHNS and CDR2 SASEGT come from the germline V gene. V was shortened by 4 bases and J by 5 bases, with 11 bases between the two germline ends. The CDR3 is made up of 13 amino acids. The CDR3 sequence is CASSGGFGYGYTF. CDR3 DNA sequence: TGTGCCAGCAGTGGGGGATTCGGATATGGCTACACCTTC.

V gene TRBV7-9 combines with J gene TRBJ2-1, with D unresolved. V was shortened by 5 bases and J by 7 bases, with 9 bases between the two germline ends. The CDR3 contains 12 residues. CDR1 and CDR2 from the germline V gene are SEHNR and FQNEAQ (reference sequence). The CDR3 sequence is CASSATRNEQFF. In DNA, the CDR3 is TGTGCCAGCAGCGCGACTCGAAATGAGCAGTTCTTC. The full variable domain, with the rest looked up from reference TRBV7-9 and TRBJ2-1, is DTGVSQNPRHKITKRGQNVTFRCDPISEHNRLYWYRQTLGQGPEFLTYFQNEAQLEKSRLLSDRFSAERPKGSFSTLEIQRTEQGDSAMYLCASSATRNEQFFGPGTRLTVL.

CDR3 residues: CASSRRSTEAFF. The DNA of the CDR3 is TGTGCCAGCAGCCGGAGGAGCACTGAAGCTTTCTTT. The V gene is TRBV5-6, the J gene TRBJ1-1; no clear D gene. With 4 bases removed from V and 4 bases from J, the gap between germline ends came to 8 bases. Germline V gene data show CDR1 as SGHDT and CDR2 as YYEEEE. The CDR3 loop spans 12 amino acids.

This chain uses TRBV19 with TRBJ2-7; a weak D match, TRBD1 (6 bases). Germline V lookup: CDR1 LNHDA, CDR2 SQIVND (reference sequence). Trimming shortened V by 0 bases and J by 3 bases, and 9 bases separated the two germline ends. This CDR3 spans 14 amino acids. The CDR3 coding sequence is TGTGCCAGTAGTATAGACTTCAGGGGCTACGAGCAGTACTTC. Protein product: CASSIDFRGYEQYF.

This chain uses TRBV30 with TRBJ2-3; 8 bases map to TRBD1. The CDR3 covers 18 residues. J lost 2 bases, V lost 3 bases, and 16 bases had no gene match. CDR1 is GTSNPN, CDR2 SVGIG, per germline (reference sequence). CDR3 residues: CAWRVWTGTIPPTDTQYF. For the CDR3, the DNA is TGTGCCTGGAGGGTTTGGACAGGGACCATCCCCCCCACAGATACGCAGTATTTT.

The genes are TRBV13 and TRBJ2-7; TRBD1 matches 8 bases. J was trimmed by 3 bases and V by 0 bases; bases with no gene match: 1. The CDR3 has 14 amino acids. Per the germline V gene, CDR1 is PRHDT and CDR2 is FYEKMQ (reference sequence). CDR3 sequence reads: CASSLGQGGYEQYF. CDR3 in DNA: TGTGCCAGCAGCTTAGGACAGGGGGGCTACGAGCAGTACTTC.

The CDR3 nucleotides read TGCGCCAGCAGCTTGGTCCCGCGGAGGACGCTATCCTATGGCTACACCTTC. Translation: CASSLVPRRTLSYGYTF. The rearrangement uses TRBV5-1 and TRBJ1-2; D gene ambiguous. CDR3 length: 17 amino acids. Germline V gene sequence: CDR1 SGHRS, CDR2 YFSETQ. Trimming left V 0 bases short and J 4 bases short, with 19 bases between. The variable domain in full, with the rest retrieved from reference TRBV5-1 and TRBJ1-2, is KAGVTQTPRYLIKTRGQQVTLSCSPISGHRSVSWYQQTPGQGLQFLFEYFSETQRNKGNFPGRFSGRQFSNSRSEMNVSTLELGDSALYLCASSLVPRRTLSYGYTFGSGTRLTVV.

This chain joins TRBV5-1 and TRBJ2-2; TRBD1 matches at 9 bases. This CDR3 is built from 17 residues. Trimming removed 4 bases from V and 6 bases from J; junction bases left unmatched: 13. From germline, CDR1 is SGHRS and CDR2 YFSETQ. The CDR3 spells CASSPGDRDLVAGELFF. In nucleotides, the CDR3 is TGCGCCAGCAGCCCTGGGGACAGGGACTTGGTTGCCGGGGAGCTGTTTTTT. Full variable domain (remainder filled in from reference TRBV5-1 and TRBJ2-2): KAGVTQTPRYLIKTRGQQVTLSCSPISGHRSVSWYQQTPGQGLQFLFEYFSETQRNKGNFPGRFSGRQFSNSRSEMNVSTLELGDSALYLCASSPGDRDLVAGELFFGEGSRLTVL.

This chain joins TRBV2 and TRBJ2-3, with D unclear. Germline values: CDR1 SNHLY, CDR2 FYNNEI. The CDR3 runs to 13 residues. Trimming left V 5 bases short and J 2 bases short, with 8 bases between. Here the CDR3 DNA reads TGTGCCAGCAGTATCTCCTACACAGATACGCAGTATTTT. Residues: CASSISYTDTQYF.

V and J are TRBV28 and TRBJ2-7, with 12 bases identical to TRBD2. Trimming at V came to 7 bases and at J to 0 bases, leaving 16 bases not matched to a gene. Germline V gives CDR1 MDHEN, CDR2 SYDVKM. This CDR3 spans 19 amino acids. The CDR3 sequence: CASTSFPRTSGVSSYEQYF. The CDR3 DNA is TGTGCCAGCACCAGTTTCCCGCGGACTAGCGGGGTTAGCTCCTACGAGCAGTACTTC.

V and J are TRBV27 and TRBJ2-7; 11 bases map to TRBD2. Germline lookup yields CDR1 MNHEY and CDR2 SMNVEV (reference sequence). CDR3 size: 16 residues. The ends lost 5 bases at V and 2 bases at J; junction bases unmatched: 8. The CDR3 is CASSPRVTSGTYEQYF. CDR3 nucleotide sequence: TGTGCCAGCAGTCCAAGGGTGACTAGCGGGACCTACGAGCAGTACTTC.

The CDR3 DNA reads TGCGCCAGCAGCCAAGGACAGGGAGGAGAAGAGACCCAGTACTTC. Translated: CASSQGQGGEETQYF. The chain employs TRBV4-1 and TRBJ2-5, with D perhaps matching TRBD1 (7 bases). CDR1 is MGHRA, CDR2 YSYEKL, per germline. V dropped 1 base and J dropped 3 bases, with 12 bases sitting between them. There are 15 residues in the CDR3.

There are a few counts of this clone. This chain connects TRBV18 to TRBJ1-3; TRBD1 matches at 9 bases. V lost 6 bases to trimming and J lost 2 bases; unmatched junction nucleotides: 8. Germline CDR1 is KGHSH and CDR2 is LQKENI. This CDR3 spans 16 amino acids. CDR3: CASSSGQGRTGNTIYF. In nucleotides, the CDR3 is TGTGCCAGCTCCTCAGGACAGGGGAGGACTGGAAACACCATATATTTT.

The V call is TRBV7-9, the J call TRBJ2-2; 7 bases line up with TRBD1. Trimming removed 3 bases from V and 1 base from J; junction bases left unmatched: 5. This CDR3 comprises 16 residues. Germline CDR1 SEHNR, CDR2 FQNEAQ (reference sequence). The chain's CDR3 is CASSLKGALNTGELFF. In DNA, the CDR3 is TGTGCCAGCAGCTTGAAGGGGGCGTTGAACACCGGGGAGCTGTTTTTT.

The chain is built from TRBV28 and TRBJ2-1, with unresolved D. Germline values: CDR1 MDHEN, CDR2 SYDVKM. This CDR3 contains 11 residues. Deletions cut 7 bases from V and 8 bases from J, with 9 bases between. The CDR3 nucleotides read TGTGCCAGCACCTTGGCTGATGAGCAGTTCTTC. This encodes CASTLADEQFF.

The V call is TRBV5-5, the J call TRBJ2-7; 7 bases map to TRBD1. The ends lost 5 bases at V and 2 bases at J; junction bases unmatched: 10. The CDR3 contains 15 residues. The V gene's germline CDR1 is SGHKS and CDR2 YYEKEE (reference sequence). CDR3 nucleotide sequence: TGTGCCAGCAGGGGACAGCACCAATTAGCCTACGAGCAGTACTTC. Translating gives CASRGQHQLAYEQYF.

This clone was detected only a few times. The chain carries TRBV25-1 and TRBJ2-7; D gene unclear. With 5 bases removed from V and 0 bases from J, the gap between germline ends came to 2 bases. Germline V gene lookup returns CDR1 MGHDK and CDR2 SYGVNS. The CDR3 loop spans 11 amino acids. The CDR3 protein is CASSPSYEQYF. CDR3 nucleotide sequence: TGTGCCAGCAGTCCCTCCTACGAGCAGTACTTC.

The chain employs TRBV7-8 and TRBJ1-1; D is uncertain. The V gene lost 4 bases and the J gene lost 4 bases, with 10 bases spanning the gap. This CDR3 has 13 residues. Germline CDR1 and CDR2: SGHVS and FQNEAQ. The CDR3 nucleotides read TGTGCCAGCAGCTCCCGGATGGCCACTGAAGCTTTCTTT. It encodes CASSSRMATEAFF.

The V call is TRBV5-1, the J call TRBJ1-1, with 7 bases fitting TRBD1. The CDR3 sequence is 17 residues long. The J segment lost 0 bases and the V segment lost 0 bases, leaving 8 bases of the junction unmatched. In germline, CDR1 is SGHRS, CDR2 YFSETQ. The CDR3 nucleotides read TGCGCCAGCAGCTTGGGATGGACAGGTAATGTGAACACTGAAGCTTTCTTT. As protein: CASSLGWTGNVNTEAFF.

The genes are TRBV28 and TRBJ2-7; 7 nucleotides agree with TRBD1. This CDR3 is built from 14 residues. Trimming at V came to 7 bases and at J to 3 bases, leaving 9 bases not matched to a gene. CDR1 is MDHEN and CDR2 is SYDVKM in the germline V gene. CDR3 DNA sequence: TGTGCCAGCATACGACAGGGAAGATTCTACGAGCAGTACTTC. Amino acids: CASIRQGRFYEQYF.

The rearrangement links TRBV28 to TRBJ1-2; D not certain. The length of the CDR3 is 13 residues. The germline CDR1 and CDR2 sequences are MDHEN and SYDVKM. V lost 9 bases and J 8 bases, leaving 19 bases between the germline ends. The CDR3 sequence is CASDTGPTGGYTF. CDR3 nucleotides: TGTGCCAGTGATACCGGGCCCACGGGGGGCTACACCTTC.

As for this clone: This CDR3 is also generated by other DNA sequences in the sample. This rearrangement joins TRBV5-1 to TRBJ1-5; no definite D call. In germline, CDR1 is SGHRS, CDR2 YFSETQ. Between the trimmed V and J ends, which lost 0 bases and 5 bases, there was a span of 9 bases. The CDR3 has 14 amino acids. The CDR3 spells CASSLGQVDQPQHF. The DNA for the CDR3 is TGCGCCAGCAGCTTGGGGCAGGTGGATCAGCCCCAGCATTTT. The whole variable domain, filled in from reference TRBV5-1 and TRBJ1-5, reads KAGVTQTPRYLIKTRGQQVTLSCSPISGHRSVSWYQQTPGQGLQFLFEYFSETQRNKGNFPGRFSGRQFSNSRSEMNVSTLELGDSALYLCASSLGQVDQPQHFGDGTRLSIL.

This chain connects TRBV5-1 to TRBJ2-1; D unresolved. The V end lost 0 bases, the J end lost 0 bases, and 7 bases lay between the germline ends. The CDR3 has 15 amino acids. Germline CDR1 reads SGHRS; CDR2 reads YFSETQ. This CDR3 is CASSLEVYSYNEQFF. The CDR3 coding sequence is TGCGCCAGCAGCTTGGAGGTATACTCCTACAATGAGCAGTTCTTC.

The chain carries TRBV28 and TRBJ1-3; D is possibly TRBD1 (6 bases). V gave up 7 bases and J gave up 6 bases, with 13 bases separating them. The CDR3 is 13 residues long. The V gene's germline CDR1 is MDHEN and CDR2 SYDVKM. This CDR3 reads CASTGQPANTIYF. CDR3 sequence (DNA): TGTGCCAGCACAGGACAGCCGGCAAACACCATATATTTT. Full variable domain (rest looked up from reference TRBV28 and TRBJ1-3): DVKVTQSSRYLVKRTGEKVFLECVQDMDHENMFWYRQDPGLGLRLIYFSYDVKMKEKGDIPEGYSVSREKKERFSLILESASTNQTSMYLCASTGQPANTIYFGEGSWLTVV.

The J gene is TRBJ2-5, the V gene TRBV25-1; D perhaps matches TRBD2 (6 bases). The J call is in doubt because the DNA end fits TRBJ2-7 better. The V gene's germline CDR1 is MGHDK and CDR2 SYGVNS. The CDR3 has 15 residues. The CDR3 loop is CASSERLGVDSEQYF. Here the CDR3 DNA reads TGTGCCAGCAGTGAGCGACTAGGGGTTGATAGCGAGCAGTACTTC.

The chain links TRBV7-2 to TRBJ2-2, with D maybe TRBD2 (6 bases). This CDR3 spans 16 amino acids. V dropped 3 bases and J dropped 0 bases, with 11 bases sitting between them. CDR1 SGHTA and CDR2 FQGNSA come from the germline V gene. The CDR3 sequence is CASSFQRVANTGELFF. The DNA of the CDR3 is TGTGCCAGCAGCTTCCAGCGGGTCGCGAACACCGGGGAGCTGTTTTTT.

This chain joins TRBV7-2 and TRBJ2-2; D might be TRBD1 (5 bases). Trimming stripped 2 bases from V and 3 bases from J, with 10 bases between. The CDR3 is 15 amino acids. CDR1 is SGHTA, CDR2 FQGNSA, per germline. The CDR3 DNA reads as TGTGCCAGCAGCTTACCCACACAGGACACCGGGGAGCTGTTTTTT. Protein product: CASSLPTQDTGELFF.

This clone is a singleton in its sample. The V gene is TRBV5-4, the J gene TRBJ2-7; TRBD1 agrees at 10 bases. J gave up 5 bases and V 4 bases, and 3 bases lay outside the gene matches. There are 13 residues in the CDR3. In germline, CDR1 is SGHNT, CDR2 YYREEE (reference sequence). CDR3 sequence reads: CASSRDRGHEQYF. CDR3 nucleotide sequence: TGTGCCAGCAGCCGGGACAGGGGCCACGAGCAGTACTTC.

The chain combines TRBV6-1 with TRBJ2-7; 11 bases agree with TRBD2. Germline-derived CDR1 and CDR2 are MNHNS and SASEGT. V shed 5 bases and J 0 bases; nucleotides not matched to a gene: 3. This CDR3 spans 15 amino acids. As DNA, the CDR3 is TGTGCCAGCAGTTTAGCGGGAGGGCTCTCCTACGAGCAGTACTTC. It is translated as CASSLAGGLSYEQYF.

The rearrangement joins TRBV7-2 to TRBJ1-1, with D possibly matching TRBD1 (6 bases). This CDR3 spans 12 amino acids. The V gene lost 4 bases and the J gene lost 13 bases, with 16 bases spanning the gap. The germline V gene encodes CDR1 SGHTA and CDR2 FQGNSA. The CDR3 loop reads CASSSQGPKSFF. CDR3 DNA: TGTGCCAGCAGCTCGCAGGGGCCCAAAAGTTTCTTT.

The rearrangement joins TRBV6-5 to TRBJ2-1, with TRBD1 matching 7 bases. The germline V gene encodes CDR1 MNHEY and CDR2 SVGAGI. This CDR3 contains 15 residues. J gave up 4 bases and V 5 bases, and 8 bases lay outside the gene matches. In DNA, the CDR3 is TGTGCCAGCAGTACAGGGGCCAAAGTATACAATGAGCAGTTCTTC. It encodes CASSTGAKVYNEQFF.